Described below is a single TCR beta chain sequence and its context. The sample originates from a study of shared clonotypes between healthy human individuals. V lost 1 base to trimming and J lost 7 bases; unmatched junction nucleotides: 2. Germline V gives CDR1 SGHVS, CDR2 FNYEAQ. The CDR3 is made up of 14 amino acids. The table came from immunoSEQ multiplex PCR; TCRdb's copy has only in-frame clones and leaves some out. There are roughly 500,000 clones in the sample; roughly 77% occur only once, and 13% lies in the top ten. The receptor's source is a woman in her thirties or forties in good health. Some clones in this sample may be carry-over from other donors' samples. The gene calls are TRBV7-6 and TRBJ1-5, with TRBD1 matching over 9 bases. Sequenced: PBMCs. The DNA of the CDR3 is TGTGCCAGCAGCTTAGGACAGGGGGTCCAGCCCCAGCATTTT. Residues: CASSLGQGVQPQHF.